This paragraph reports one T cell receptor (beta chain). The data belong to a study of blood T cell repertoires in COVID-19. Across the whole study: Specimens from acute and convalescent COVID-19 originated in the United States, Italy and Spain. PBMCs, B-cell-depleted T cells, or T cells were the source of the cDNA or gDNA that made up the material.

Looked up from germline, CDR1 is MGHDK and CDR2 is SYGVNS. There are 13 residues in the CDR3. V was pared by 4 bases and J by 1 base, with 7 bases between. Assay used: immunoSEQ multiplex PCR; TCRdb lists only in-frame clones, some missing. The sample gives about 500,000 clones, roughly 89% of which show up once; around 0.92% is in the top ten. Source material: peripheral blood. The receptor was derived from a man younger than 35 with COVID-19, enrolled during active disease. This sequence joins TRBV25-1 and TRBJ2-5; no clear D. The CDR3 DNA is TGTGCCAGCAGTGTGCAGGTCCAAGAGACCCAGTACTTC. Its protein product is CASSVQVQETQYF.